This T cell receptor beta chain was identified in a study of T cell responses to AZD1222 COVID-19 vaccine. TCRdb keeps only in-frame clones here, not all; method: immunoSEQ multiplex PCR. The sample holds around 140,000 clones; approximately 93% are singletons and the top ten take 0.91%. Study-level points and caveats: Variant regions that are unmutated are reportedly the target of nearly half of spike-specific TCRs. The donor group comprised mostly white British people and more females; the analysis possibly underestimated clonal diversity. Only a handful of AZD1222 recipients were seropositive at baseline. The CD4 TCRs associated with vaccination extended across spike and predominated at 160-218 and 743-854.

This clone was found once. Its antigen remains unidentified. The V and J ends lost 6 bases and 5 bases respectively, with 13 bases between them. CDR3 length equals 13 residues. This sequence was found in an adult in good health. The material sequenced was peripheral blood, taken on day 0 of MenACWY control vaccination. V gene TRBV12-3 or TRBV12-4 combines with J gene TRBJ2-5; D assignment may be TRBD1 or TRBD2 (5 bases each). The CDR3 region is CASSPQGGETQYF. CDR3 DNA sequence: TGTGCCAGCAGCCCCCAGGGCGGGGAGACCCAGTACTTC.